Each of the 28 T cell receptor beta chains below was sequenced from the same sample in a study of blood T cell repertoires in COVID-19 (dated by TCRdb to 2019 to 2021). Library construction relied on the immunoSEQ multiplex PCR assay. TCRdb holds this immuneACCESS table with in-frame rearrangements only. Some clones are missing; in checked studies, unresolved V genes explain under half, and the rest has no known cause. This sample comprises over 25,000 clones, about 89% of them detected only once. Almost 10% of the sample is in the top ten clones. The sequenced sample consisted of peripheral blood. These receptor sequences come from a human donor with active COVID-19. The donor label of this sample is uncertain.

The J gene is TRBJ1-5, the V gene TRBV21-1; no DNA check was done on the table's D call, TRBD1. TRBV21-1 is a documented pseudogene. CDR3 size: 19 residues. The CDR3 coding sequence is TGTGCCAGCAGCAACGAGATGACAGGGTGGTTCGATGGAAATCAGCCCCAGCATTTT. It codes for CASSNEMTGWFDGNQPQHF.

The chain combines TRBV12-3 or TRBV12-4 with TRBJ1-2; D is unclear. The CDR3 is made up of 13 amino acids. Deletions cut 6 bases from V and 2 bases from J, with 10 bases between. The CDR3 is CASSQTLNYGYTF. The CDR3 DNA reads TGTGCCAGCAGCCAGACACTGAACTATGGCTACACCTTC.

V is TRBV4-1 and J is TRBJ2-7, with 7 bases aligning to TRBD1. Germline V CDR1 and CDR2: MGHRA, YSYEKL. Trimming took 3 bases from V and 6 from J; bases not matched to a gene: 8. CDR3 size: 14 residues. For the CDR3, the DNA is TGCGCCAGCAGCCAGTCGGGGCAGGGGGTCGAGCAGTACTTC. Its translation is CASSQSGQGVEQYF.

V gene TRBV5-8 combines with J gene TRBJ1-5; D is possibly TRBD1 (6 bases). Germline V gene data show CDR1 as SGHTS and CDR2 as YDEGEE. V lost 1 base to trimming and J lost 6 bases, with 11 bases between them. The length of the CDR3 is 14 residues. Here the CDR3 DNA reads TGTGCCAGCAGCTTGCAGGGGTCAGGTCAGCCCCAGCATTTT. Translated, it gives CASSLQGSGQPQHF.

The J gene is TRBJ2-3, the V gene TRBV4-3, with 7 bases lining up with TRBD1. This CDR3 is 13 amino acids long. Per the germline V gene, CDR1 is LGHNA and CDR2 is YSLEER. The trim removed 3 bases at V and 13 bases at J, leaving 10 bases unmatched. In DNA form, the CDR3 reads TGCGCCAGCAGCCAGGGTCTAGGGGGCCGGGAGTATTTT. Protein product: CASSQGLGGREYF.

The V call is TRBV7-8, the J call TRBJ2-5; possible D gene TRBD2, 5 bases. In germline, CDR1 is SGHVS, CDR2 FQNEAQ. The CDR3 sequence is 13 residues long. Trimming pared 5 bases from V and 5 bases from J, leaving 12 bases between. The CDR3: CASSHGRGETQYF. CDR3 in DNA: TGTGCCAGCAGCCATGGGCGCGGGGAGACCCAGTACTTC.

The chain recombines TRBV12-5 with TRBJ2-2; maybe TRBD1 (6 bases). The length of the CDR3 is 18 residues. V was pared by 3 bases and J by 0 bases, with 17 bases between. Germline V gene data show CDR1 as LGHNT and CDR2 as FRNRAP. DNA of the CDR3: TGTGCTAGTGGTTTCAGGGGCGCCTGGGGTGCGAACACCGGGGAGCTGTTTTTT. This codes for CASGFRGAWGANTGELFF. Drawing the rest from reference TRBV12-5 and TRBJ2-2, the complete variable domain is DARVTQTPRHKVTEMGQEVTMRCQPILGHNTVFWYRQTMMQGLELLAYFRNRAPLDDSGMPKDRFSAEMPDATLATLKIQPSEPRDSAVYFCASGFRGAWGANTGELFFGEGSRLTVL.

The chain links TRBV5-1 to TRBJ2-1; 9 bases agree with TRBD2. The CDR3 is 16 amino acids. Germline trimming cut 4 bases from V and 1 base from J; bases unmatched to any gene: 6. CDR1 SGHRS and CDR2 YFSETQ come from the germline V gene. In nucleotides, the CDR3 is TGCGCCAGCAGCGCGGGGGGGCCTCCATCCTACAATGAGCAGTTCTTC. Translation: CASSAGGPPSYNEQFF.

The chain employs TRBV4-3 and TRBJ2-1, with 8 bases that match TRBD2. Per germline, CDR1 LGHNA and CDR2 YSLEER. Trimming removed 0 bases from V and 0 bases from J; junction bases left unmatched: 7. This CDR3 comprises 18 residues. The CDR3 nucleotides are TGCGCCAGCAGCCAAGAAGCCCAGCGGGGGAGCTCCTACAATGAGCAGTTCTTC. Protein sequence: CASSQEAQRGSSYNEQFF.

J is TRBJ2-7 and V is TRBV4-2; TRBD2 is a possible D gene (5 bases). The V end lost 0 bases, the J end lost 0 bases, and 12 bases lay between the germline ends. This CDR3 spans 16 amino acids. Per germline, CDR1 LGHNA and CDR2 YNFKEQ. CDR3 in amino acids: CASSQDRSGPSYEQYF. CDR3 DNA sequence: TGTGCCAGCAGCCAAGATCGGAGCGGTCCCTCCTACGAGCAGTACTTC.

V and J are TRBV19 and TRBJ2-7; 11 positions agree with TRBD2. Germline-derived CDR1 and CDR2 are LNHDA and SQIVND (reference sequence). This CDR3 is 17 amino acids long. J was trimmed by 0 bases and V by 2 bases; bases with no gene match: 6. CDR3 DNA sequence: TGTGCCAGTAGTATATCGTCTAGCGGGGGGAGCTCCTACGAGCAGTACTTC. Translated: CASSISSSGGSSYEQYF.

This chain links TRBV6-5 with TRBJ2-3; maybe TRBD1 (6 bases). The CDR3 consists of 13 residues. Trimming left V 6 bases short and J 2 bases short, with 9 bases between. The germline CDR1 and CDR2 sequences are MNHEY and SVGAGI. The CDR3 reads CASRRQDTDTQYF. The DNA for the CDR3 is TGTGCCAGCAGGCGACAGGACACAGATACGCAGTATTTT.

V gene TRBV6-5 combines with J gene TRBJ1-1, with D perhaps TRBD1 (6 bases). Germline V gene lookup returns CDR1 MNHEY and CDR2 SVGAGI. The CDR3 is 14 residues long. V was clipped by 1 base and J by 6 bases, with 12 bases between them. DNA of the CDR3: TGTGCCAGCAGTTACTATCAGGGGACGGCTGAAGCTTTCTTT. Translating it yields CASSYYQGTAEAFF.

The chain recombines TRBV19 with TRBJ2-5; possibly TRBD1 for D (6 bases). There are 16 residues in the CDR3. V lost 2 bases and J lost 1, with 14 bases in between. The germline CDR1 and CDR2 sequences are LNHDA and SQIVND (reference sequence). This CDR3 reads CASSISPLGAQETQYF. The DNA for the CDR3 is TGTGCCAGTAGTATAAGTCCGTTGGGGGCCCAAGAGACCCAGTACTTC. The full variable domain, its missing parts supplied by reference TRBV19 and TRBJ2-5, is DGGITQSPKYLFRKEGQNVTLSCEQNLNHDAMYWYRQDPGQGLRLIYYSQIVNDFQKGDIAEGYSVSREKKESFPLTVTSAQKNPTAFYLCASSISPLGAQETQYFGPGTRLLVL.

V and J are TRBV9 and TRBJ2-2; 8 nucleotides agree with TRBD2. V trimming: 2 bases; J trimming: 4 bases; junction bases outside the gene matches: 7. Per germline, CDR1 SGDLS and CDR2 YYNGEE. This CDR3 region has 16 residues. CDR3 bases: TGTGCCAGCAGCGTGTCTAGCGGGCCACGCACCGGGGAGCTGTTTTTT. This translates into CASSVSSGPRTGELFF.

The gene calls are TRBV3-1 (or the pseudogene TRBV3-2) and TRBJ2-5; D is unclear. Germline loops: CDR1 LGHDT, CDR2 YNNKEL (reference sequence). The V and J ends lost 5 bases and 13 bases respectively, with 14 bases between them. The CDR3 is 11 amino acids. The CDR3 sequence is CASSMVLPPYF. As DNA, the CDR3 is TGTGCCAGCAGCATGGTCCTACCCCCGTACTTC.

J is TRBJ2-7 and V is TRBV11-2; D remains unclear. The CDR3 extends over 14 amino acids. The V end was cut by 5 bases, the J end by 0 bases, with 11 bases between. Germline V gene data show CDR1 as SGHAT and CDR2 as FQNNGV. CDR3 sequence: CASSRSRSSYEQYF. As DNA, the CDR3 is TGTGCCAGCAGCCGATCGCGGAGCTCCTACGAGCAGTACTTC.

The chain joins TRBV19 to TRBJ2-3; 14 nucleotides agree with TRBD2. CDR1 and CDR2 (germline): LNHDA, SQIVND (reference sequence). The CDR3 loop spans 19 amino acids. With 4 bases clipped from V and 0 bases from J, the junction kept 9 bases outside the gene matches. The CDR3 DNA is TGTGCCAGTAGTACCAGACTAGCGGGGGGGCTTACTAGCACAGATACGCAGTATTTT. Its translation: CASSTRLAGGLTSTDTQYF.

This chain joins TRBV29-1 and TRBJ2-7, with 12 bases that match TRBD1. Trimming at V came to 5 bases and at J to 6 bases, leaving 8 bases not matched to a gene. This CDR3 is 14 amino acids long. CDR1 SQVTM and CDR2 ANQGSEA come from the germline V gene. The DNA for the CDR3 is TGCAGCGTTCACGGGACAGGGGGCTTCTCCGAGCAGTACTTC. It codes for CSVHGTGGFSEQYF.

The chain has TRBV2 and TRBJ2-6; D gene ambiguous. The length of the CDR3 is 15 residues. V lost 3 bases to trimming and J lost 0 bases, with 6 bases between them. Germline CDR1 and CDR2: SNHLY and FYNNEI. CDR3: CASSDWSSGANVLTF. CDR3 in DNA: TGTGCCAGCAGTGATTGGAGCTCTGGGGCCAACGTCCTGACTTTC.

The chain joins TRBV27 to TRBJ1-2, with D possibly being TRBD1 (5 bases). The CDR3 loop spans 14 amino acids. From germline, CDR1 is MNHEY and CDR2 SMNVEV (reference sequence). V lost 6 bases and J lost 8, with 19 bases in between. CDR3 coding DNA: TGTGCCAGCAGAGGACCGGGACTTACTGAGGGCTACACCTTC. Translation: CASRGPGLTEGYTF.

This chain links TRBV29-1 with TRBJ2-5, with TRBD1 identical over 7 bases. With 4 bases clipped from V and 5 bases from J, the junction kept 4 bases outside the gene matches. Germline values: CDR1 SQVTM, CDR2 ANQGSEA. The CDR3 spans 12 residues. The chain's CDR3 is CSVGRGYETQYF. Written as DNA, the CDR3 is TGCAGCGTTGGCAGGGGGTATGAGACCCAGTACTTC.

V is TRBV6-5 and J is TRBJ2-2; D is perhaps TRBD2 (6 bases). Trimming took 7 bases from V and 0 from J, leaving 12 bases between them. Germline assignment: CDR1 MNHEY and CDR2 SVGAGI. This CDR3 is 15 amino acids long. Here the CDR3 reads CASNRGWSNTGELFF. The CDR3 DNA sequence: TGTGCCAGCAACCGGGGGTGGTCGAACACCGGGGAGCTGTTTTTT.

This chain uses TRBV6-5 with TRBJ2-3, with a possible D match to TRBD2 (7 bases). CDR3 length: 16 amino acids. Germline loops: CDR1 MNHEY, CDR2 SVGAGI. Trimming pared 2 bases from V and 1 base from J, leaving 13 bases between. For the CDR3, the DNA is TGTGCCAGCAGTTACGGGGGGGCGGGAGGCACAGATACGCAGTATTTT. This translates into CASSYGGAGGTDTQYF.

J is TRBJ2-1 and V is TRBV18, with 15 nucleotides matching TRBD2. Germline V gene data show CDR1 as KGHSH and CDR2 as LQKENI. The V segment lost 3 bases and the J segment 8 bases; nucleotides outside the gene matches: 5. The CDR3 extends over 16 amino acids. CDR3: CASSPLGLAGGHEQFF. CDR3 DNA: TGTGCCAGCTCACCTCTAGGACTAGCGGGGGGGCATGAGCAGTTCTTC.

The genes are TRBV12-3 or TRBV12-4 and TRBJ2-7, with TRBD2 as a possible D gene (6 bases). Trimming removed 3 bases from V and 2 bases from J, with 8 bases in between. The CDR3 has 13 residues. For the CDR3, the DNA is TGTGCCAGCAGTTTCGGGGGTGCCTACGAGCAGTACTTC. This translates into CASSFGGAYEQYF.

V is TRBV3-1 (or the pseudogene TRBV3-2) and J is TRBJ2-1, with 12 bases matching TRBD2. V gave up 3 bases and J gave up 3 bases; unmatched junction bases: 0. Germline-derived CDR1 and CDR2 are LGHDT and YNNKEL (reference sequence). This CDR3 is built from 15 residues. The CDR3 DNA follows: TGTGCCAGCAGCCAGGGACTAGCGGGCTACAATGAGCAGTTCTTC. Protein: CASSQGLAGYNEQFF.

The chain joins TRBV11-2 to TRBJ2-3, with 13 bases aligning to TRBD2. The trim removed 6 bases at V and 3 bases at J, leaving 6 bases unmatched. The germline V gene has CDR1 SGHAT and CDR2 FQNNGV. The length of the CDR3 is 16 residues. The chain's CDR3 is CASRLAGGPETDTQYF. The CDR3 DNA sequence: TGTGCCAGCAGACTAGCGGGAGGGCCCGAGACAGATACGCAGTATTTT.